This T cell receptor beta chain appears in the sequencing data of a study of cytomegalovirus exposure and HLA in healthy donors. Study in general: Prior work identified under 130 million unique TCR beta sequences in about 179 million T cells.

Both 60 Vbeta primers and 13 Jbeta primers went into the PCR. Measured with immunoSEQ multiplex PCR; TCRdb has only the in-frame clones, and not every one. Found here are roughly 200,000 clones, around 83% of them singletons; the top ten hold 1.6%. Study-level points and caveats: Excluded: some indistinguishable V segments such as TRBV6-2 and TRBV6-3.

The V end was cut by 7 bases, the J end by 5 bases, with 10 bases between. CDR3 length: 11 amino acids. Per the germline V gene, CDR1 is DFQATT and CDR2 is SNEGSKA (reference sequence). This clone was observed once. Antigen unknown. This receptor was identified in a man aged 50 or older in good health and CMV-seronegative. The sample consisted of PBMCs. The rearrangement uses TRBV20-1 and TRBJ2-3; no clear D. The CDR3 loop reads CSEWAEDTQYF. CDR3 coding DNA: TGCAGTGAGTGGGCTGAAGATACGCAGTATTTT.